The 14 T cell receptor beta chains below were found in one sample sequenced in a study of neurological immune-mediated disorders (dated by TCRdb to 2018 to 2020). In light of the paper, this sample's time point label describes: longitudinal time-point 2. Library creation used 5' RACE. The sample was run on an Illumina HiSeq 2500. TCRdb handled the public reads itself, with Q25 trimming in fastp and clone calling in MiXCR, and kept productive beta chains. Each CDR3 protein appears once, grouped with its most common genes and DNA. This sample is represented by fewer than 40,000 distinct CDR3 sequences; about 13% of them were singletons. Roughly 2.3% of the sample is held by the ten biggest clonotypes. Input material: PBMCs. These TCRs come from a middle-aged woman in good health.

CDR3 nucleotide sequence: TGCGCCAGCAGCCAAGATCCCGACAGGGGGTATTCACCCCTCCACTTT. Amino acid sequence: CASSQDPDRGYSPLHF. The J gene is TRBJ1-6, the V gene TRBV4-3, with 9 bases matching TRBD1. CDR3 length: 16 residues. The germline V gene encodes CDR1 LGHNA and CDR2 YSLEER. The trim removed 0 bases at V and 8 bases at J, leaving 5 bases unmatched.

This clonotype was picked up many times. The rearrangement links TRBV9 to TRBJ2-3; 11 nucleotides match TRBD2. The CDR3 covers 17 residues. The V segment lost 3 bases and the J segment 3 bases; nucleotides outside the gene matches: 9. Germline-derived CDR1 and CDR2 are SGDLS and YYNGEE. The CDR3 DNA is TGTGCCAGCAGCGGAGATAGCGGGGGGGCTCCGACAGATACGCAGTATTTT. Amino acids: CASSGDSGGAPTDTQYF.

As concerns this clonotype: A much larger clone lies one base from this, so it may be a read error. The CDR3 spells CANSPDTGQPQHF. The DNA of the CDR3 is TGTGCCAACAGTCCAGACACCGGTCAGCCCCAGCATTTT. The chain combines TRBV12-3 or TRBV12-4 with TRBJ1-5; D is ambiguous. The CDR3 totals 13 residues.

This clonotype appeared a few times. This chain uses TRBV4-3 with TRBJ2-2; 7 nucleotides align to TRBD2. The length of the CDR3 is 18 residues. The V gene end was trimmed by 1 base and the J gene end by 2 bases; junction bases not matched to a gene: 10. Germline assignment: CDR1 LGHNA and CDR2 YSLEER. The CDR3 here is CASSQAAGGRPNTGELFF. The CDR3 nucleotides are TGCGCCAGCAGCCAAGCCGCCGGGGGGAGGCCCAACACCGGGGAGCTGTTTTTT.

This clonotype was counted ten times or more. The chain recombines TRBV3-1 with TRBJ2-3; D ambiguous. CDR3 size: 13 residues. From germline, CDR1 is LGHDT and CDR2 YNNKEL (reference sequence). Between the trimmed V and J ends, which lost 0 bases and 2 bases, there was a span of 3 bases. The CDR3 bases are TGTGCCAGCAGCCAAGATCTCACAGATACGCAGTATTTT. This codes for CASSQDLTDTQYF.

This clonotype was detected a few times. The V gene is TRBV14, the J gene TRBJ1-1; possibly TRBD1 for D (6 bases). Germline V gene lookup returns CDR1 SGHDN and CDR2 FVKESK. The CDR3 sequence is 13 residues long. V lost 6 bases to trimming and J lost 5 bases, with 13 bases between them. This CDR3 reads CASSLSQGTEAFF. The CDR3, as DNA: TGTGCCAGCAGTCTTTCCCAGGGGACTGAAGCTTTCTTT.

This clonotype has ten or more counts. The chain joins TRBV10-3 to TRBJ1-4; perhaps TRBD1 as D (5 bases). CDR3 length equals 15 residues. Germline assignment: CDR1 ENHRY and CDR2 SYGVKD. The V end was cut by 0 bases, the J end by 6 bases, with 11 bases between. The CDR3 spells CAISESERGDEKLFF. CDR3 bases: TGTGCCATCAGTGAGTCGGAGAGGGGAGATGAAAAACTGTTTTTT.

This clonotype has a count of ten or more. V gene TRBV6-2 or TRBV6-3 combines with J gene TRBJ1-1; D uncertain. The ends were cut back, 4 bases at V and 11 bases at J, with 20 bases in the middle. The V gene's germline CDR1 is MNHEY and CDR2 SVGEGT. There are 14 residues in the CDR3. CDR3 region: CASSLPLGRRLAFF. As DNA, the CDR3 is TGTGCCAGCAGTTTGCCCCTCGGAAGACGCCTGGCTTTCTTT.

This clonotype was seen at least ten times. V usage is TRBV10-3 and J usage is TRBJ1-5, with D maybe TRBD1 (5 bases). The V gene's germline CDR1 is ENHRY and CDR2 SYGVKD. The V gene lost 0 bases and the J gene lost 0 bases, with 12 bases spanning the gap. The CDR3 contains 17 residues. The chain's CDR3 is CAISESYGGNSNQPQHF. CDR3 DNA: TGTGCCATCAGTGAGTCGTATGGGGGGAATAGCAATCAGCCCCAGCATTTT.

This clonotype has at least ten counts. The rearrangement links TRBV29-1 to TRBJ1-1; D not certain. V shed 2 bases and J shed 0 bases, with 7 bases lying between them. This CDR3 region has 13 residues. Germline V gene sequence: CDR1 SQVTM, CDR2 ANQGSEA. CDR3 residues: CSVERRMNTEAFF. The CDR3 nucleotides read TGCAGCGTTGAACGGAGAATGAACACTGAAGCTTTCTTT.

This clonotype was observed at least ten times. The genes are TRBV7-2 and TRBJ2-3, with TRBD1 matching over 10 bases. The CDR3 has 20 amino acids. The V gene end was trimmed by 1 base and the J gene end by 0 bases; junction bases not matched to a gene: 13. Per germline, CDR1 SGHTA and CDR2 FQGNSA. CDR3 in amino acids: CASSLGGDRGYSPSTDTQYF. The CDR3 DNA is TGTGCCAGCAGCTTAGGAGGGGACAGGGGCTACTCGCCTAGCACAGATACGCAGTATTTT.

This clonotype has a count of ten or more. The chain uses TRBV25-1 and TRBJ1-1, with D perhaps matching TRBD1 (5 bases). Looked up from germline, CDR1 is MGHDK and CDR2 is SYGVNS. The CDR3 is 12 amino acids. With 6 bases removed from V and 3 bases from J, the gap between germline ends came to 8 bases. The DNA for the CDR3 is TGTGCCAGCAGAGACAGCTACACTGAAGCTTTCTTT. It specifies CASRDSYTEAFF.

V usage is TRBV5-1 and J usage is TRBJ2-3, with 8 bases matching TRBD1. Germline-derived CDR1 and CDR2 are SGHRS and YFSETQ. V was clipped by 9 bases and J by 4 bases; unmatched bases: 10. The CDR3 length is 14 residues. The CDR3 loop reads CATRTGQEADTQYF. The CDR3 DNA is TGCGCCACCAGGACAGGGCAAGAGGCAGATACGCAGTATTTT.

V is TRBV3-1 and J is TRBJ2-1; D gene ambiguous. V was shortened by 4 bases and J by 9 bases, with 16 bases between the two germline ends. CDR1 is LGHDT, CDR2 YNNKEL, per germline (reference sequence). The CDR3 contains 14 residues. The CDR3 sequence: CASSPRVVASEQFF. The CDR3 nucleotides are TGTGCCAGCAGCCCCAGAGTGGTAGCCAGTGAGCAGTTCTTC.